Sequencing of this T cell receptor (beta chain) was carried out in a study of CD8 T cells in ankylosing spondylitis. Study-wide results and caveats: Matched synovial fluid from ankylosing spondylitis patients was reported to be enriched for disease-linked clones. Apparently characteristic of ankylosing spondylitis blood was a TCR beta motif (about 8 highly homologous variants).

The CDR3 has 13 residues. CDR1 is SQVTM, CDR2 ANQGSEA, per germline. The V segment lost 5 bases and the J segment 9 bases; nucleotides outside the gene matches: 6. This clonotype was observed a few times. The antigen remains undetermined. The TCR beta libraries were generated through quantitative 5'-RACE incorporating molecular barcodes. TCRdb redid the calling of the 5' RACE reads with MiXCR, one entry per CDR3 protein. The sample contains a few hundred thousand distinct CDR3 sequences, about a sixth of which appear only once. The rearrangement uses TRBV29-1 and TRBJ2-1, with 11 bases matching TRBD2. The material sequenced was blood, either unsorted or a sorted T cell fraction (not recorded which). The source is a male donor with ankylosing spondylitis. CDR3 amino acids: CSVLAGGPGEQFF. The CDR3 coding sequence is TGCAGCGTTTTAGCGGGAGGGCCGGGTGAGCAGTTCTTC.